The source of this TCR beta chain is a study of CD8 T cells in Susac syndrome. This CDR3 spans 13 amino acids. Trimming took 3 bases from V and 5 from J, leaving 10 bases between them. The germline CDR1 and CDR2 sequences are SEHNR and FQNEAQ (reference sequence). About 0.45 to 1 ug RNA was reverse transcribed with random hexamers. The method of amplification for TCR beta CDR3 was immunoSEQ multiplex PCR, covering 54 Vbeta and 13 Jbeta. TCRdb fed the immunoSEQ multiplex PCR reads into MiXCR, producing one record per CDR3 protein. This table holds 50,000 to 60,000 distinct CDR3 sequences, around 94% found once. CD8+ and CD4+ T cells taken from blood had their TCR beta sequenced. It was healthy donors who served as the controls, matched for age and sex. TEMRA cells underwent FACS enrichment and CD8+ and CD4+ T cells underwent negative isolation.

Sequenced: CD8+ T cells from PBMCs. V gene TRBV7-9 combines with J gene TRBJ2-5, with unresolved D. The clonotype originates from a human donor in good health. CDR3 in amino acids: CASSLTDVETQYF. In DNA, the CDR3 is TGTGCCAGCAGCTTGACGGATGTTGAGACCCAGTACTTC.